What follows are 15 T cell receptor beta chains derived from one specimen sequenced in a study of blood T cell repertoires in COVID-19. Sequenced by immunoSEQ multiplex PCR; TCRdb stores in-frame clones only, minus some. The table shows roughly 340,000 clones, with around 87% occurring only once. The sequenced sample was PBMCs or T cells enriched from blood (not recorded which). The receptors were gathered from a man aged 35 to 55 in a cohort exposed to, infected with or recovered from COVID-19 (not recorded which).

This clone was observed once. The gene calls are TRBV6-2 or TRBV6-3 and TRBJ1-1; no clear D gene. V lost 5 bases and J lost 0, with 16 bases in between. CDR1 is MNHEY, CDR2 SVGEGT, per germline. The CDR3 spans 16 residues. CDR3 nucleotides: TGTGCCAGCAGTAACGCCGCCAGGCACCTGAACACTGAAGCTTTCTTT. Amino acid sequence: CASSNAARHLNTEAFF.

The DNA for the CDR3 is TGCGCCAGCAGCTTTTCTAGCGGGCCTTACGGGTACGAGCAGTACTTC. It translates to CASSFSSGPYGYEQYF. The chain is built from TRBV5-1 and TRBJ2-7; TRBD2 agrees at 8 bases. This CDR3 comprises 16 residues. Germline assignment: CDR1 SGHRS and CDR2 YFSETQ. The V and J ends lost 2 bases and 4 bases, in that order; junction bases with no gene match: 11.

This chain joins TRBV11-3 and TRBJ2-2; TRBD2 matches 13 bases. The V segment lost 5 bases and the J segment 4 bases; nucleotides outside the gene matches: 4. From germline, CDR1 is SGHNT and CDR2 YENEEA. The CDR3 length is 16 residues. The DNA of the CDR3 is TGTGCCAGCAGCCCGACTAGCGGGAGGCCCACCGGGGAGCTGTTTTTT. Translated, it gives CASSPTSGRPTGELFF.

The rearrangement links TRBV5-6 to TRBJ2-2, with a possible D match to TRBD2 (6 bases). V was clipped by 5 bases and J by 5 bases, with 10 bases between them. This CDR3 has 13 residues. Germline V gives CDR1 SGHDT, CDR2 YYEEEE. The CDR3 here is CASSGRRTGELFF. The CDR3 coding sequence is TGTGCCAGCAGTGGGAGGCGGACCGGGGAGCTGTTTTTT.

The chain links TRBV24-1 to TRBJ1-3; 12 bases agree with TRBD1. The V and J ends lost 2 bases and 8 bases, in that order; junction bases with no gene match: 6. The CDR3 is 16 residues long. Germline lookup yields CDR1 KGHDR and CDR2 SFDVKD. In nucleotides, the CDR3 is TGTGCCACCAGTGATTCCCCGGGACAGGGGGCAGACACCATATATTTT. This translates into CATSDSPGQGADTIYF.

The CDR3 nucleotides read TGTGCCAGCAGTTACGGGACAGGGGGCTTAGATACGCAGTATTTT. Its protein product is CASSYGTGGLDTQYF. The chain recombines TRBV6-5 with TRBJ2-3; TRBD1 aligns across 12 bases. V was clipped by 2 bases and J by 5 bases; unmatched bases: 2. CDR3 size: 15 residues. CDR1 and CDR2 (germline): MNHEY, SVGAGI.

V and J are TRBV5-1 and TRBJ2-3, with D unclear. Germline lookup yields CDR1 SGHRS and CDR2 YFSETQ. This CDR3 has 15 residues. Between the trimmed V and J ends, which lost 0 bases and 0 bases, there was a span of 8 bases. The CDR3 spells CASSLGLGSTDTQYF. CDR3 sequence (DNA): TGCGCCAGCAGCTTGGGTCTGGGCAGCACAGATACGCAGTATTTT.

The chain has TRBV7-9 and TRBJ1-1, with 7 bases identical to TRBD1. The CDR3 runs 15 residues. V trimming: 7 bases; J trimming: 0 bases; junction bases outside the gene matches: 8. Germline assignment: CDR1 SEHNR and CDR2 FQNEAQ (reference sequence). The CDR3: CASTRQGVMNTEAFF. The CDR3 DNA is TGTGCCAGCACGAGACAGGGAGTCATGAACACTGAAGCTTTCTTT.

The J gene is TRBJ2-1, the V gene TRBV5-5, with D maybe TRBD2 (7 bases). Germline lookup yields CDR1 SGHKS and CDR2 YYEKEE (reference sequence). The CDR3 contains 17 residues. Deletions cut 4 bases from V and 0 bases from J, with 17 bases between. The CDR3 DNA reads TGTGCCAGCAGCCCAAATTGGGGGGGCCGCTCCTACAATGAGCAGTTCTTC. Its protein product is CASSPNWGGRSYNEQFF.

A note on this clone: The junction and the germline gene differ at one end; a read error may be behind it. The J gene is TRBJ2-2, the V gene TRBV5-4, with D unclear. The CDR3 contains 14 residues. The germline V gene encodes CDR1 SGHNT and CDR2 YYREEE (reference sequence). The CDR3 DNA is TGTGCCAGCAACTTGAACGGCGGCACCGGGGAGCTGTTTTTT. Translating it yields CASNLNGGTGELFF.

CDR3 residues: CASSRTEGYNEQFF. CDR3 coding DNA: TGTGCCAGCAGCCGAACGGAGGGGTACAATGAGCAGTTCTTC. J is TRBJ2-1 and V is TRBV3-1 (or the pseudogene TRBV3-2); tentative D call: TRBD2 (6 bases). The CDR3 is 14 residues long. The germline V gene encodes CDR1 LGHDT and CDR2 YNNKEL (reference sequence). V lost 4 bases and J 4 bases, leaving 11 bases between the germline ends.

The rearrangement joins TRBV3-1 (or the pseudogene TRBV3-2) to TRBJ2-2; 9 bases line up with TRBD2. Looked up from germline, CDR1 is LGHDT and CDR2 is YNNKEL (reference sequence). This CDR3 is 18 amino acids long. After removal of 0 bases from V and 5 bases from J, the junction contained 10 bases not matched to a gene. The CDR3, as DNA: TGTGCCAGCAGCCAAGATGGTTGGACTAGCGTGGTAACCGGGGAGCTGTTTTTT. Its translation: CASSQDGWTSVVTGELFF.

The rearrangement links TRBV28 to TRBJ2-1; 7 nucleotides match TRBD2. Germline CDR1 MDHEN, CDR2 SYDVKM. V lost 6 bases to trimming and J lost 4 bases; unmatched junction nucleotides: 6. The CDR3 is 14 amino acids. This chain's CDR3 is CASRGGSRYNEQFF. The CDR3 DNA reads TGTGCCAGCAGAGGCGGGAGCCGTTACAATGAGCAGTTCTTC.

In this sample, this clone turned up a few times. V is TRBV3-1 (or the pseudogene TRBV3-2) and J is TRBJ1-2; TRBD1 might be the D (5 bases). The CDR3 covers 13 residues. The V end lost 3 bases, the J end lost 8 bases, and 13 bases lay between the germline ends. The germline V gene has CDR1 LGHDT and CDR2 YNNKEL (reference sequence). The CDR3 DNA reads as TGTGCCAGCAGCCAGGGGGGGTTAAGGGGCTACACCTTC. This sequence encodes CASSQGGLRGYTF.

V usage is TRBV24-1 and J usage is TRBJ1-4; TRBD1 matches 8 bases. CDR3 length: 16 residues. Germline V gene sequence: CDR1 KGHDR, CDR2 SFDVKD. Unmatched junction bases numbered 9, after V lost 3 bases and J lost 7 bases. CDR3 amino acids: CATSDPGQGGGEKLFF. CDR3 nucleotides: TGTGCCACCAGTGATCCCGGACAGGGTGGGGGTGAAAAACTGTTTTTT.